The clone carrying this T cell receptor (beta chain) has ten or more counts. Antigen unknown. What was amplified from RNA transcripts were TCR beta CDR3 regions. HTBI primers drove first-round RT-PCR of the TCR CDR3. A single record per CDR3 protein comes from TCRdb applying MiXCR to the multiplex PCR reads. The sample carries roughly 180,000 distinct CDR3 sequences, more than 15% recorded once. These data are taken from a study of T cells in Graves' hyperthyroidism and ophthalmopathy. Study conclusions and caveats: Blood shared most expanded thyroid clonotypes above 0.001.

Deletions cut 7 bases from V and 10 bases from J, with 17 bases between. Germline CDR1 is MDHEN and CDR2 is SYDVKM. This CDR3 has 14 amino acids. Out of over 7.5 ml of fresh peripheral blood came the PBMCs. The chain combines TRBV28 with TRBJ1-6; D might be TRBD1 (5 bases). Input material: blood. The sequence was collected from a woman aged 45-65 years with Graves' hyperthyroidism. The CDR3 DNA reads TGTGCCAGCACCGATTTAGCAGGGATCTCACCCCTCCACTTT. As protein: CASTDLAGISPLHF.